This entry concerns a single T cell receptor beta chain. This sample stems from a study of blood T cell repertoires in COVID-19. Study in general: There were acute and convalescent COVID-19 samples, and they came from the United States, Italy and Spain.

The repertoire was sequenced with immunoSEQ multiplex PCR; TCRdb's copy has only in-frame clones and lacks some. Among approximately 130,000 clones listed, 75% to 85% were seen once. The V and J ends lost 0 bases and 4 bases respectively, with 7 bases between them. The CDR3 is 13 amino acids. Germline V gene lookup returns CDR1 LGHDT and CDR2 YNNKEL (reference sequence). The clonotype originates from a man older than 75 with acute or convalescent COVID-19. The sequenced sample was peripheral blood. The J gene is TRBJ2-7, the V gene TRBV3-1 (or the pseudogene TRBV3-2); the D is unclear. The CDR3: CASSQDPRYEQYF. CDR3 coding DNA: TGTGCCAGCAGCCAAGATCCCAGGTACGAGCAGTACTTC.